The source of this T cell receptor (beta chain) is a study of blood T cell repertoires in COVID-19. Study context: COVID-19 samples from acute and convalescent phases originated in the United States, Italy and Spain. From T cells, B-cell-depleted T cells, or PBMCs came the material, which was cDNA or gDNA.

Germline CDR1 is GTSNPN and CDR2 is SVGIG (reference sequence). The germline V and J ends were trimmed by 0 bases and 5 bases, with 7 bases remaining between them. The CDR3 covers 13 residues. Per the original methods: Amplification of reference gene primers was used by the study to estimate nucleated cell counts. Clones were sequenced by immunoSEQ multiplex PCR, and TCRdb holds only the in-frame ones, with some missing. V and J calls and clone size are copied from that table; D and trimming were computed from the DNA. The sample yields under 300,000 clones, 70% to 85% seen once. The sequence was collected from a middle-aged woman who had recovered from COVID-19. V is TRBV30 and J is TRBJ1-4; no definite D call. The sample taken for sequencing was peripheral blood. This chain's CDR3 is CAWSVSGNEKLFF. The CDR3 DNA reads TGTGCCTGGAGTGTATCCGGGAATGAAAAACTGTTTTTT.